Given below is one T cell receptor beta chain in context. This clonotype was detected many times. Its antigen has not been determined. No base quality values were provided; no much bigger clone lies one nucleotide off. The data are from a study of T-cell reconstitution after alpha-beta-depleted transplantation in children (dated by TCRdb to 2016 to 2017). Looking at the study overall: T-cell immune reconstitution after TCRalphabeta/CD19-depleted allogeneic hematopoietic cell transplantation in children was quantitatively tracked in the study by means of TCR repertoire profiling. The paper's findings and limits, for the study overall: The apparently early alphabetaT-cell count recovery about two months after transplant was reportedly dependent on only several hundred rapidly expanded clones derived from non-depleted graft cells. Over the following months the frequencies of hyperexpanded clones went down, and after one year T-cell counts and TCRbeta diversity were mostly credited to newly produced T cells. The high TCRbeta diversity at day 60 in some patients was ascribed to recipient T cells and intrathymic progenitors that had survived conditioning.

Library prep was done by PCR. TCRdb names Illumina HiSeq 2500 as the instrument used. TCR library preparation used molecular barcoding, with unique molecular identifiers applied to normalize quantification of the TCRbeta repertoire. Using fastp trimming at Q25 and MiXCR clonotype assembly, TCRdb reanalyzed the public sequencing data and kept in-frame beta chains. Records with the same CDR3 protein are collapsed into one entry carrying the most frequent genes and DNA. The sample table holds 780,000 or so distinct CDR3 sequences, of which approximately 15% were seen once. Roughly 4.8% of the sample lies in the top ten. Spanning cysteine to phenylalanine, the CDR3 consists of 14 amino acids. The kept DNA is CDR3 alone, 42 bases in frame from the first base. V is cut by 5 bases and J by 0 bases, and the space between the germline ends is 8 bases. CDR1 and CDR2 were assigned from the germline V gene as SGHDN and FVKESK.

The treatment or condition label, as the study defines it: allogeneic hematopoietic cell transplantation with graft depleted of TCRalphabeta T cells and CD19 B cells. The transplant recipients were children given TCRalphabeta/CD19-depleted allogeneic hematopoietic cell grafts. The sample here was PBMCs, mostly from graft donor cells, taken 360 days after TCRalphabeta/CD19-depleted stem cell transplant. The chain uses TRBV14 and TRBJ1-3, with the D gene uncertain. The receptor was derived from a male patient aged 5 to 17 who had a stem cell transplant for acute lymphoblastic leukemia, so the T cells may come from the graft donor. The DNA is TGTGCCAGCAGCTGGGGAAGCTCTGGAAACACCATATATTTT. Translated, it reads CASSWGSSGNTIYF. Full variable domain (CDR3 extended with the reference TRBV14 and TRBJ1-3 proteins): EAGVTQFPSHSVIEKGQTVTLRCDPISGHDNLYWYRRVMGKEIKFLLHFVKESKQDESGMPNNRFLAERTGGTYSTLKVQPAELEDSGVYFCASSWGSSGNTIYFGEGSWLTVV.